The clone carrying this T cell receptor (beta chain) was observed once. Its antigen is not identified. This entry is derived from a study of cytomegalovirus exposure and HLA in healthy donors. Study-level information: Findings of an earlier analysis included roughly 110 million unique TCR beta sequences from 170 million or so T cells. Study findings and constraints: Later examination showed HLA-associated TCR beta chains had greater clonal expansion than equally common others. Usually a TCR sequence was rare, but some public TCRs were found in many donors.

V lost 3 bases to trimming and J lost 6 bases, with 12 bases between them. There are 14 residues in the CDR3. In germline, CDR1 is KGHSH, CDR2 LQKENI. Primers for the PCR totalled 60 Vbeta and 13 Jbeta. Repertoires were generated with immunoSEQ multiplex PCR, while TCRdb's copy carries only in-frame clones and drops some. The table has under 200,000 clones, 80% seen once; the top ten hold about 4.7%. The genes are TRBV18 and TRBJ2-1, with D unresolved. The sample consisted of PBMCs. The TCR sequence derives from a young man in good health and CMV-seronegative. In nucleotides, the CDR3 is TGTGCCAGCTCACCGACCCTCTCAGGCAATGAGCAGTTCTTC. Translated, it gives CASSPTLSGNEQFF.